These 17 T cell receptor beta chains were sequenced from one sample in a study of blood T cell repertoires in COVID-19. Sequencing used immunoSEQ multiplex PCR; TCRdb keeps in-frame clones, though not all of them. Altogether around 300,000 clones are present, roughly 87% being singletons, with the ten largest covering less than 2.5%. The sample comprised peripheral blood. Receptor source: a man aged 18 to 35 with active or convalescent COVID-19.

The chain is built from TRBV11-2 and TRBJ2-7; D is unresolved. The CDR3 spans 12 residues. The ends were cut back, 4 bases at V and 4 bases at J, with 8 bases in the middle. Germline V lookup: CDR1 SGHAT, CDR2 FQNNGV. The CDR3 spells CASSSSWYEQYF. The CDR3 DNA is TGTGCCAGCAGCTCAAGCTGGTACGAGCAGTACTTC.

This rearrangement joins TRBV10-3 to TRBJ2-3; possibly TRBD2 for D (6 bases). CDR1 is ENHRY and CDR2 is SYGVKD in the germline V gene. The CDR3 contains 14 residues. The V gene lost 3 bases and the J gene lost 6 bases, with 13 bases spanning the gap. The CDR3 DNA reads as TGTGCCATCAGTGACGGGAGTGGGCTGGATACGCAGTATTTT. As protein: CAISDGSGLDTQYF.

The chain uses TRBV6-5 and TRBJ2-7; the match to TRBD2 covers 11 bases. CDR3 size: 15 residues. V dropped 7 bases and J dropped 9; count of bases not matched to a gene: 14. The germline V gene has CDR1 MNHEY and CDR2 SVGAGI. CDR3 nucleotides: TGTGCCAGCACCCTACGGCCTAGCGGGGGGTCCGTGCAGTACTTC. Protein sequence: CASTLRPSGGSVQYF.

The genes are TRBV14 and TRBJ2-1; TRBD1 agrees at 8 bases. J gave up 9 bases and V 0 bases, and 4 bases lay outside the gene matches. The length of the CDR3 is 14 residues. The germline CDR1 and CDR2 sequences are SGHDN and FVKESK. The CDR3 region is CASSQDWTGSEQFF. CDR3 DNA sequence: TGTGCCAGCAGCCAAGATTGGACAGGGAGTGAGCAGTTCTTC.

The gene calls are TRBV27 and TRBJ2-3; 7 positions match TRBD1. Germline loops: CDR1 MNHEY, CDR2 SMNVEV (reference sequence). The V and J ends lost 6 bases and 4 bases, in that order; junction bases with no gene match: 10. The CDR3 has 15 amino acids. Here the CDR3 DNA reads TGTGCCAGCAGGAGTAGAGGGGGCAGGGCAGATACGCAGTATTTT. Translated, it gives CASRSRGGRADTQYF.

CDR3 sequence: CASSKRDRGYEQYF. For the CDR3, the DNA is TGTGCCAGCAGTAAGCGGGACAGGGGGTACGAGCAGTACTTC. The V gene is TRBV28, the J gene TRBJ2-7, with TRBD1 matching over 11 bases. This CDR3 has 14 residues. Germline lookup yields CDR1 MDHEN and CDR2 SYDVKM. Trimming cost V 5 bases and J 4 bases; bases outside gene matches: 4.

This sequence joins TRBV5-6 and TRBJ1-6; 8 positions agree with TRBD1. The V and J ends lost 1 base and 4 bases, in that order; junction bases with no gene match: 1. This CDR3 spans 15 amino acids. Germline CDR1 is SGHDT and CDR2 is YYEEEE. The CDR3 DNA reads as TGTGCCAGCAGCTTGAGACAGGGGTATAATTCACCCCTCCACTTT. This encodes CASSLRQGYNSPLHF.

The chain carries TRBV3-1 (or the pseudogene TRBV3-2) and TRBJ1-2, with D tentatively TRBD1 (6 bases). The V gene's germline CDR1 is LGHDT and CDR2 YNNKEL (reference sequence). V was clipped by 4 bases and J by 7 bases, with 13 bases between them. The CDR3 consists of 13 residues. This CDR3 reads CASSPQGFAGYTF. CDR3 nucleotides: TGTGCCAGCAGCCCCCAGGGGTTCGCTGGCTACACCTTC.

The chain uses TRBV9 and TRBJ2-7; D is unclear. This CDR3 is 13 amino acids long. The germline CDR1 and CDR2 sequences are SGDLS and YYNGEE. The V end was cut by 4 bases, the J end by 2 bases, with 10 bases between. The CDR3 DNA follows: TGTGCCAGCAGCCGAGCCCAAACCTACGAGCAGTACTTC. Its protein is CASSRAQTYEQYF.

Comments on this clone: Just one base apart from a much larger clone, this may be a read error. The sample holds other DNA sequences that translate to the same CDR3. V and J are TRBV6-1 and TRBJ2-1; the match to TRBD2 covers 9 bases. V lost 0 bases to trimming and J lost 4 bases; unmatched junction nucleotides: 1. CDR3 size: 15 residues. Germline V gives CDR1 MNHNS, CDR2 SASEGT. CDR3 region: CASSEASGSYNEQFF. The CDR3, as DNA: TGTGCCAGCAGTGAAGCTAGCGGGAGTTACAATGAGCAGTTCTTC.

The chain recombines TRBV24-1 with TRBJ2-5, with 8 bases identical to TRBD2. Germline CDR1 and CDR2: KGHDR and SFDVKD. Trimming at V came to 3 bases and at J to 5 bases, leaving 7 bases not matched to a gene. The CDR3 spans 15 residues. Written as DNA, the CDR3 is TGTGCCACCAGTGATCCTAGACTAGCGTGGGAGACCCAGTACTTC. Residues: CATSDPRLAWETQYF.

This clone turned up a few times. The CDR3 coding sequence is TGCAGCGTTGGGACACTGAACACCGGGGAGCTGTTTTTT. This codes for CSVGTLNTGELFF. The chain carries TRBV29-1 and TRBJ2-2, with a possible D match to TRBD1 (5 bases). With 4 bases removed from V and 1 base from J, the gap between germline ends came to 7 bases. The CDR3 totals 13 residues. CDR1 and CDR2 (germline): SQVTM, ANQGSEA.

The rearrangement uses TRBV10-3 and TRBJ2-7, with a weak D call TRBD1 (6 bases). The CDR3 loop spans 16 amino acids. Trimming cost V 8 bases and J 6 bases, with 26 bases left between them. Germline-derived CDR1 and CDR2 are ENHRY and SYGVKD. CDR3 protein: CAIAPTGLPAGCEQYF. The DNA for the CDR3 is TGTGCCATCGCCCCGACAGGTTTGCCCGCCGGCTGCGAGCAGTACTTC.

The V call is TRBV28, the J call TRBJ2-3, with 9 bases that match TRBD2. The CDR3 sequence is 15 residues long. Germline V gene data show CDR1 as MDHEN and CDR2 as SYDVKM. V shed 2 bases and J 7 bases; nucleotides not matched to a gene: 7. The CDR3 here is CASSLIPSGTNTQYF. As DNA, the CDR3 is TGTGCCAGCAGTTTAATTCCTAGCGGGACCAATACGCAGTATTTT.

There are many counts of this clone. The V gene is TRBV6-2 or TRBV6-3, the J gene TRBJ1-5, with D possibly TRBD1 on 5 matching bases. Germline values: CDR1 MNHEY, CDR2 SVGEGT. This CDR3 comprises 14 residues. V lost 6 bases, J lost 4 bases, and 13 bases lay in between. This CDR3 is CASSSGGENQPQHF. As DNA, the CDR3 is TGTGCCAGCAGCTCCGGAGGGGAGAATCAGCCCCAGCATTTT.

V gene TRBV5-6 combines with J gene TRBJ2-5, with D possibly TRBD1 on 6 matching bases. Germline values: CDR1 SGHDT, CDR2 YYEEEE. The CDR3 covers 17 residues. V was pared by 4 bases and J by 5 bases, with 24 bases between. The CDR3 reads CASSILGRDTMRETQYF. For the CDR3, the DNA is TGTGCCAGCAGCATCCTCGGCCGGGACACCATGCGGGAGACCCAGTACTTC. Full variable domain (rest looked up from reference TRBV5-6 and TRBJ2-5): DAGVTQSPTHLIKTRGQQVTLRCSPKSGHDTVSWYQQALGQGPQFIFQYYEEEERQRGNFPDRFSGHQFPNYSSELNVNALLLGDSALYLCASSILGRDTMRETQYFGPGTRLLVL.

V gene TRBV29-1 combines with J gene TRBJ2-3; a weak D match, TRBD1 (5 bases). Per germline, CDR1 SQVTM and CDR2 ANQGSEA. V lost 3 bases to trimming and J lost 2 bases, with 18 bases between them. The CDR3 contains 16 residues. CDR3 nucleotide sequence: TGCAGCGTTGAGTTTTTTTTAGGACATAACACAGATACGCAGTATTTT. Translation: CSVEFFLGHNTDTQYF.